Sequencing of this T cell receptor beta chain was carried out in a study of T cells in localized non-small cell lung cancer. General study findings and limits: Longer overall survival was linked to higher blood T cell density.

This table comes from immunoSEQ multiplex PCR, and its TCRdb copy is limited to in-frame clones, with some not included. The repertoire holds some 32,000 clones, with 94% as singletons. With respect to this clone: Antigen unknown.

This CDR3 contains 11 residues. Germline CDR1 SQVTM, CDR2 ANQGSEA. Trimming left V 4 bases short and J 4 bases short, with 7 bases between. This clonotype was obtained from a woman aged 40 to 75 with stage I lung adenocarcinoma. Sample: peripheral blood, taken before any cancer treatment. The chain uses TRBV29-1 and TRBJ1-1; D gene ambiguous. CDR3 amino acids: CSVAGSTEAFF. The DNA of the CDR3 is TGCAGCGTTGCTGGCAGCACTGAAGCTTTCTTT.